This T cell receptor beta chain was identified in a study of CD8+CD57+ T cells in acquired aplastic anemia. Genomic DNA, the template, was used for profiling of the TCR beta VDJ and CDR3. TCRdb re-derived calls from the reads in MiXCR, one entry per CDR3 protein. This table has about 420,000 distinct CDR3 sequences, approximately 70% appearing once. The germline CDR1 and CDR2 sequences are GTSNPN and SVGIG (reference sequence). V lost 5 bases, J lost 13 bases, and 14 bases lay in between. The CDR3 has 10 residues. This clonotype came up a few times. The rearrangement joins TRBV30 to TRBJ1-2, with a tentative D call TRBD1 (5 bases). The sample consisted of sorted CD4+, CD8+, or CD8+CD57+ T cells (not recorded which) from PBMCs. This TCR was recovered from a human donor in good health, serving as a control. CDR3 region: CAWGAARSTF. The CDR3 bases are TGTGCCTGGGGGGCGGCCCGTTCCACCTTC. Full variable domain (remainder filled in from reference TRBV30 and TRBJ1-2): SQTIHQWPATLVQPVGSPLSLECTVEGTSNPNLYWYRQAAGRGLQLLFYSVGIGQISSEVPQNLSASRPQDRQFILSSKKLLLSDSGFYLCAWGAARSTFGSGTRLTVV.